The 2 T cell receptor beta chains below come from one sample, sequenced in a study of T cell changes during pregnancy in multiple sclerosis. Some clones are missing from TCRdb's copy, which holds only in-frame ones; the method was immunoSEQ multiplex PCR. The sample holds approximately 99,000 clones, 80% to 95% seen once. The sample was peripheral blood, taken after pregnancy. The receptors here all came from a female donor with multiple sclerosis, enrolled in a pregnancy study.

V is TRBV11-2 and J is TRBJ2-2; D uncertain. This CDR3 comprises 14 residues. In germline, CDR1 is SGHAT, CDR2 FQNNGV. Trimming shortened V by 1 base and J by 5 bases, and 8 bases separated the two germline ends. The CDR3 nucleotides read TGTGCCAGCAGCTTAGTACTTCTTACCGGGGAGCTGTTTTTT. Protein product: CASSLVLLTGELFF.

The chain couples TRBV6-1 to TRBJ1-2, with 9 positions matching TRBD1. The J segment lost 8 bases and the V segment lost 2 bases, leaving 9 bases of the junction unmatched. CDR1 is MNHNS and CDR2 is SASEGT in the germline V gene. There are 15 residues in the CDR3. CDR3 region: CASSEFRTGAYGYTF. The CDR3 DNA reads TGTGCCAGCAGTGAATTCAGGACAGGGGCTTACGGCTACACCTTC.